The 32 T cell receptor beta chains listed next were all sequenced from one sample in a study of PD-1 blockade in mismatch repair-deficient tumors. Assay: immunoSEQ multiplex PCR; the TCRdb copy retains only in-frame clones and omits some. This table has 70,000 to 95,000 clones, roughly 80% appearing once. The source was peripheral blood, collected 44 weeks after starting pembrolizumab. The receptor set was obtained from an adult with mismatch repair-deficient cancer.

DNA for the CDR3: TGCGCCAGCAGCCCCGAGACAGGGGGAATATACAATGAGCAGTTCTTC. This encodes CASSPETGGIYNEQFF. This chain joins TRBV5-1 and TRBJ2-1, with 9 bases lining up with TRBD1. Germline lookup yields CDR1 SGHRS and CDR2 YFSETQ. Germline trimming cut 4 bases from V and 4 bases from J; bases unmatched to any gene: 9. CDR3 length: 16 amino acids.

The chain uses TRBV5-6 and TRBJ1-5; TRBD1 might be the D (6 bases). Looked up from germline, CDR1 is SGHDT and CDR2 is YYEEEE. Trimming pared 4 bases from V and 4 bases from J, leaving 12 bases between. The CDR3 runs to 14 residues. The CDR3 bases are TGTGCCAGCAGCACGGGACACAGAAATCAGCCCCAGCATTTT. This codes for CASSTGHRNQPQHF.

The chain recombines TRBV27 with TRBJ1-1; D is uncertain. The V gene lost 5 bases and the J gene lost 5 bases, with 18 bases spanning the gap. Germline CDR1 reads MNHEY; CDR2 reads SMNVEV (reference sequence). CDR3 length equals 15 residues. The CDR3 nucleotides read TGTGCCAGCAGTCTCACGTCGGAGGGTCTAACTGAAGCTTTCTTT. Translating it yields CASSLTSEGLTEAFF.

The chain joins TRBV7-9 to TRBJ2-1; D is ambiguous. V lost 5 bases to trimming and J lost 0 bases, with 11 bases between them. Germline V lookup: CDR1 SEHNR, CDR2 FQNEAQ (reference sequence). This CDR3 is built from 15 residues. CDR3 protein: CASSLDGSSYNEQFF. The CDR3 coding sequence is TGTGCCAGCAGCCTCGACGGAAGCTCCTACAATGAGCAGTTCTTC. Drawing the rest from reference TRBV7-9 and TRBJ2-1, the complete variable domain is DTGVSQNPRHKITKRGQNVTFRCDPISEHNRLYWYRQTLGQGPEFLTYFQNEAQLEKSRLLSDRFSAERPKGSFSTLEIQRTEQGDSAMYLCASSLDGSSYNEQFFGPGTRLTVL.

The chain links TRBV5-4 to TRBJ2-2; 11 bases fit TRBD2. Germline lookup yields CDR1 SGHNT and CDR2 YYREEE (reference sequence). CDR3 length: 17 amino acids. V lost 1 base, J lost 4 bases, and 6 bases stayed unmatched. The DNA of the CDR3 is TGTGCCAGCAGCTTGACTAGCGGGAGAATTGTCACCGGGGAGCTGTTTTTT. Its protein is CASSLTSGRIVTGELFF.

This chain uses TRBV5-1 with TRBJ2-7, with D uncertain. Germline V gene data show CDR1 as SGHRS and CDR2 as YFSETQ. The CDR3 loop spans 15 amino acids. V was cut by 4 bases and J by 2 bases, with 16 bases left in between. CDR3 in amino acids: CASSPADAPPYEQYF. The CDR3, as DNA: TGCGCCAGCAGCCCGGCGGACGCCCCGCCCTACGAGCAGTACTTC.

This chain links TRBV4-1 with TRBJ2-5, with 10 bases lining up with TRBD2. Germline V lookup: CDR1 MGHRA, CDR2 YSYEKL. This CDR3 contains 18 residues. The J segment lost 2 bases and the V segment lost 0 bases, leaving 9 bases of the junction unmatched. This CDR3 reads CASSQELAGLAKQETQYF. CDR3 nucleotides: TGCGCCAGCAGCCAAGAACTAGCGGGACTAGCAAAACAAGAGACCCAGTACTTC.

The V and J genes are TRBV6-4 and TRBJ2-1; tentatively, D is TRBD1 or TRBD2 (6 bases each). The ends were cut back, 5 bases at V and 5 bases at J, with 13 bases in the middle. Germline CDR1 MRHNA, CDR2 SNTAGT. The CDR3 is made up of 14 amino acids. CDR3 sequence: CASSRGVADNEQFF. The CDR3 DNA sequence: TGTGCCAGCAGTAGGGGGGTAGCTGACAATGAGCAGTTCTTC.

This chain joins TRBV7-9 and TRBJ1-4, with D unresolved. The V gene's germline CDR1 is SEHNR and CDR2 FQNEAQ (reference sequence). The CDR3 extends over 16 amino acids. V lost 1 base and J lost 4, with 13 bases in between. The CDR3 sequence: CASSLGGSGRNEKLFF. The DNA for the CDR3 is TGTGCCAGCAGCTTAGGGGGTTCGGGTCGTAATGAAAAACTGTTTTTT.

This clone is a singleton in its sample. This chain joins TRBV5-4 and TRBJ2-5; unclear D gene. CDR1 and CDR2 (germline): SGHNT, YYREEE (reference sequence). Trimming stripped 0 bases from V and 5 bases from J, with 8 bases between. The CDR3 has 13 residues. The CDR3 DNA reads as TGTGCCAGCAGCTTGGACTTCCGTGAGACCCAGTACTTC. Its translation: CASSLDFRETQYF. Full variable domain (outside the CDR3, taken from reference TRBV5-4 and TRBJ2-5): ETGVTQSPTHLIKTRGQQVTLRCSSQSGHNTVSWYQQALGQGPQFIFQYYREEENGRGNFPPRFSGLQFPNYSSELNVNALELDDSALYLCASSLDFRETQYFGPGTRLLVL.

The chain is built from TRBV21-1 and TRBJ2-3; the table's D call of TRBD2 was not tested on the DNA. TRBV21-1 is designated a pseudogene. CDR3 length: 16 amino acids. In nucleotides, the CDR3 is TGTGCCAGCAGCAAAGATAGCGGGGACCGCACAGATACGCAGTATTTT. Its protein is CASSKDSGDRTDTQYF.

This chain links TRBV13 with TRBJ2-3; D tentatively reads TRBD1 or TRBD2 (5 bases each). The CDR3 totals 16 residues. Germline CDR1 reads PRHDT; CDR2 reads FYEKMQ (reference sequence). Trimming left V 8 bases short and J 2 bases short, with 20 bases between. The CDR3 DNA sequence: TGTGCCAGCGCGGTCGGGGCCCCAGCCACCACAGATACGCAGTATTTT. It encodes CASAVGAPATTDTQYF.

V and J are TRBV5-1 and TRBJ1-5; 12 bases match TRBD1. The CDR3 loop spans 17 amino acids. V lost 4 bases, J lost 7 bases, and 12 bases stayed unmatched. CDR1 and CDR2 from the germline V gene are SGHRS and YFSETQ. CDR3 nucleotide sequence: TGCGCCAGCAGCCCCACAACGGGACAGGGGGCTGGACAGCCCCAGCATTTT. It is translated as CASSPTTGQGAGQPQHF.

This chain links TRBV5-4 with TRBJ1-1; D is perhaps TRBD1 (5 bases). V was cut by 4 bases and J by 1 base, with 11 bases left in between. CDR3 length equals 14 residues. CDR1 and CDR2 from the germline V gene are SGHNT and YYREEE (reference sequence). The CDR3 sequence: CASSISTANTEAFF. The CDR3 nucleotides read TGTGCCAGCAGCATATCGACAGCGAACACTGAAGCTTTCTTT. Full variable domain (outside the CDR3, taken from reference TRBV5-4 and TRBJ1-1): ETGVTQSPTHLIKTRGQQVTLRCSSQSGHNTVSWYQQALGQGPQFIFQYYREEENGRGNFPPRFSGLQFPNYSSELNVNALELDDSALYLCASSISTANTEAFFGQGTRLTVV.

The chain recombines TRBV5-1 with TRBJ2-6; 14 bases agree with TRBD2. Germline V gives CDR1 SGHRS, CDR2 YFSETQ. The V segment lost 1 base and the J segment 2 bases; nucleotides outside the gene matches: 14. The CDR3 consists of 22 residues. CDR3 sequence: CASSLFRGTSGRTSPGANVLTF. CDR3 nucleotides: TGCGCCAGCAGCTTGTTCCGGGGGACTAGCGGGAGAACTAGCCCTGGGGCCAACGTCCTGACTTTC.

This clone has a single count. The V and J genes are TRBV7-2 and TRBJ2-1, with TRBD1 matching 10 bases. Per germline, CDR1 SGHTA and CDR2 FQGNSA. J was trimmed by 2 bases and V by 0 bases; bases with no gene match: 13. This CDR3 has 20 residues. The CDR3 DNA reads TGTGCCAGCAGCTTAGCGCGGGACAGGGGTGTAAGGGCACCCTACAATGAGCAGTTCTTC. Translated, it gives CASSLARDRGVRAPYNEQFF.

The genes are TRBV29-1 and TRBJ1-2; a weak D match, TRBD1 (6 bases). There are 12 residues in the CDR3. CDR1 and CDR2 from the germline V gene are SQVTM and ANQGSEA. The V gene lost 6 bases and the J gene lost 2 bases, with 10 bases spanning the gap. In DNA form, the CDR3 reads TGCAGCGTCATAACAGGGAACTATGGCTACACCTTC. It codes for CSVITGNYGYTF.

The rearrangement links TRBV6-6 to TRBJ1-3; D gene ambiguous. V gave up 2 bases and J gave up 8 bases, with 13 bases separating them. The CDR3 length is 14 residues. Looked up from germline, CDR1 is MNHNY and CDR2 is SVGAGI (reference sequence). CDR3 sequence reads: CASSYDSRVHTIYF. CDR3 nucleotide sequence: TGTGCCAGCAGTTACGACTCGAGAGTACACACCATATATTTT.

This sequence joins TRBV30 and TRBJ2-5; no reliable D call. This CDR3 contains 11 residues. V lost 2 bases and J lost 5, with 6 bases in between. Germline V lookup: CDR1 GTSNPN, CDR2 SVGIG (reference sequence). The CDR3 reads CAWSLEETQYF. CDR3 DNA sequence: TGTGCCTGGAGTTTAGAGGAGACCCAGTACTTC.

This clone turned up a few times. This chain uses TRBV7-9 with TRBJ2-7; 14 nucleotides align to TRBD2. The ends lost 6 bases at V and 3 bases at J; junction bases unmatched: 7. Germline CDR1 SEHNR, CDR2 FQNEAQ (reference sequence). The CDR3 has 16 residues. The CDR3 coding sequence is TGTGCCAGCAGACCTCCGGGACTAGCGGGAGTCTACGAGCAGTACTTC. Translated: CASRPPGLAGVYEQYF.

This clone was seen only once. V gene TRBV6-6 combines with J gene TRBJ1-3; D may be TRBD1 (6 bases). There are 13 residues in the CDR3. Germline V gives CDR1 MNHNY, CDR2 SVGAGI (reference sequence). Between the trimmed V and J ends, which lost 10 bases and 0 bases, there was a span of 10 bases. CDR3 residues: CATGQTSGNTIYF. The CDR3 DNA sequence: TGTGCCACAGGACAGACCTCTGGAAACACCATATATTTT.

This chain uses TRBV7-6 with TRBJ1-1; D uncertain. V gave up 1 base and J gave up 7 bases, with 10 bases separating them. The germline gives CDR1 SGHVS, CDR2 FNYEAQ. CDR3 length: 13 amino acids. The CDR3 sequence is CASSLDRQNEAFF. Written as DNA, the CDR3 is TGTGCCAGCAGCTTAGACCGGCAGAATGAAGCTTTCTTT.

The rearrangement links TRBV7-2 to TRBJ1-2; no reliable D call. With 5 bases removed from V and 8 bases from J, the gap between germline ends came to 12 bases. Looked up from germline, CDR1 is SGHTA and CDR2 is FQGNSA. The CDR3 is 12 amino acids. The CDR3 sequence: CASSPSSGGYTF. In DNA form, the CDR3 reads TGTGCCAGCAGCCCAAGCTCGGGAGGCTACACCTTC.

V usage is TRBV2 and J usage is TRBJ2-1, with D tentatively TRBD2 (5 bases). The germline V and J ends were trimmed by 6 bases and 5 bases, with 14 bases remaining between them. The length of the CDR3 is 14 residues. In germline, CDR1 is SNHLY, CDR2 FYNNEI. The CDR3 coding sequence is TGTGCCAGCAGGGGGTCGAGGGAAAACAATGAGCAGTTCTTC. Its protein product is CASRGSRENNEQFF.

The rearrangement joins TRBV9 to TRBJ1-1; D perhaps matches TRBD1 (6 bases). The CDR3 loop spans 16 amino acids. Per germline, CDR1 SGDLS and CDR2 YYNGEE. V was trimmed by 0 bases and J by 5 bases, leaving 17 bases between them. The CDR3 bases are TGTGCCAGCAGCGTAGGGACAGTCGGACCGTTGACTGAAGCTTTCTTT. This translates into CASSVGTVGPLTEAFF.

The V gene is TRBV13, the J gene TRBJ2-7; a possible D gene is TRBD2 (6 bases). This CDR3 contains 15 residues. Germline CDR1 and CDR2: PRHDT and FYEKMQ (reference sequence). Trimming stripped 7 bases from V and 2 bases from J, with 18 bases between. The CDR3 sequence is CASNSGGEVAYEQYF. The CDR3 DNA reads as TGTGCCAGCAACTCCGGGGGAGAGGTAGCCTACGAGCAGTACTTC.

This clone was seen only a few times. No DNA is shown, since the ends of the CDR3 on it are uncertain; the CDR3 is the one TCRdb lists. V gene TRBV19 combines with J gene TRBJ1-3. The CDR3 is 14 residues long, counting both termini. Germline V lookup: CDR1 LNHDA, CDR2 SQIVND (reference sequence). The CDR3 here is CASTSGDSGNTIYF.

The V call is TRBV27, the J call TRBJ1-5; D is unclear. In germline, CDR1 is MNHEY, CDR2 SMNVEV (reference sequence). CDR3 length: 13 amino acids. With 1 base removed from V and 5 bases from J, the gap between germline ends came to 6 bases. The CDR3 loop reads CASSLFRDQPQHF. In nucleotides, the CDR3 is TGTGCCAGCAGTTTATTTCGGGATCAGCCCCAGCATTTT.

Notes on this clone: The germline gene is not matched at one end of the junction; a read error may be the cause. The V gene is TRBV7-7, the J gene TRBJ2-1; D is possibly TRBD2 (6 bases). CDR3 size: 17 residues. CDR1 is SSHAT and CDR2 is FNYEAQ in the germline V gene (reference sequence). The CDR3 sequence is CASSSGEARSSYNEQFF. CDR3 nucleotides: TGTGCTAGCAGCTCCGGGGAGGCACGGAGCTCCTACAATGAGCAGTTCTTC.

The J gene is TRBJ1-5, the V gene TRBV6-1, with 7 bases lining up with TRBD1. There are 14 residues in the CDR3. Germline V lookup: CDR1 MNHNS, CDR2 SASEGT. The V gene end was trimmed by 3 bases and the J gene end by 5 bases; junction bases not matched to a gene: 4. The CDR3 bases are TGTGCCAGCAGTGACGACAGGGTGGATCAGCCCCAGCATTTT. Protein product: CASSDDRVDQPQHF.

The chain joins TRBV30 to TRBJ1-1; possible D gene TRBD1, 6 bases. V dropped 2 bases and J dropped 8 bases, with 15 bases sitting between them. Germline V gene sequence: CDR1 GTSNPN, CDR2 SVGIG (reference sequence). The CDR3 covers 13 residues. CDR3 bases: TGTGCCTGGAGTATAGGACAGTTTGGAGAAGCTTTCTTT. Its translation is CAWSIGQFGEAFF.

This clone was observed once. The genes are TRBV10-3 and TRBJ2-5; D tentatively reads TRBD1 or TRBD2 (5 bases each). With 2 bases removed from V and 1 base from J, the gap between germline ends came to 20 bases. The CDR3 spans 18 residues. The germline gives CDR1 ENHRY, CDR2 SYGVKD. The CDR3 DNA follows: TGTGCCATCAGTGAGCCTAACCTTGACAGACTATTCCAAGAGACCCAGTACTTC. This gives the protein CAISEPNLDRLFQETQYF.